This record covers a single T cell receptor beta chain. The antigen remains unidentified. PCR used 60 Vbeta primers and 13 Jbeta primers. TCRdb keeps only in-frame clones here, not all; method: immunoSEQ multiplex PCR. The table lists about 100,000 clones, about four fifths of them singletons. This record belongs to a study of cytomegalovirus exposure and HLA in healthy donors. Study context: The Caucasian-associated ancestry cluster contained 81% of the approximately 390 genotyped donors.

The CDR3 consists of 13 residues. Trimming removed 5 bases from V and 5 bases from J, with 13 bases in between. Germline CDR1 and CDR2: MNHEY and SVGAGI. Study-level points and caveats: Among TCR beta chains of equal frequency, HLA-associated ones were more clonally expanded in a later analysis. Reportedly, cytomegalovirus status was diagnosed with high sensitivity and specificity. In vitro data verified a few CMV-associated chains as specific for CMV antigens.

This clonotype was obtained from a man in his forties or fifties in good health and CMV-seropositive. The V call is TRBV6-5, the J call TRBJ2-7, with TRBD1 as a possible D gene (5 bases). The sequenced material came from PBMCs. DNA of the CDR3: TGTGCCAGCAGTCACAGGTCTCGCGACGAGCAGTACTTC. Its translation is CASSHRSRDEQYF.